This is a list of T cell receptor beta chains from one sample in a study of T cells in Graves' hyperthyroidism and ophthalmopathy. TCRdb itself ran the multiplex PCR reads through MiXCR, one entry per CDR3 protein. This sample has about 300,000 distinct CDR3 sequences, with less than 20% found just once. Sequenced: blood. These TCRs come from a man aged 50 to 59 with Graves' ophthalmopathy. The conserved cysteine and the conserved F or W are not part of the CDR3 here. Clone size is stated in some rows and not others, as once, few, many or a class when expanded.

clone_size: -
v_call: TRBV15
cdr3_aa: ATSRDRKRVFSYNEQF

clone_size: many
v_call: TRBV7-6
cdr3_aa: ASSSRGTSGYNEQF

clone_size: -
v_call: TRBV20-1
cdr3_aa: SARGVRDGDTGELF

clone_size: many
v_call: TRBV12-3/TRBV12-4
cdr3_aa: ASSLVRLSRHQPQH

clone_size: many
v_call: TRBV9
cdr3_aa: ASSVEQENSPLH

clone_size: many
v_call: TRBV28
cdr3_aa: ASSFQTGLYGYT

clone_size: -
v_call: TRBV27
cdr3_aa: ASSPRLRLAGEKYNEQF

clone_size: many
v_call: TRBV30
cdr3_aa: AWSAWGGPGNTEAF

clone_size: many
v_call: TRBV5-1
cdr3_aa: ASSSVPILAADYEQY

clone_size: -
v_call: TRBV12-3/TRBV12-4
cdr3_aa: ASSLHHVPESSGNTIY

clone_size: many
v_call: TRBV14
cdr3_aa: ASSQDRGTSQY

clone_size: -
v_call: TRBV12-3/TRBV12-4
cdr3_aa: ASSRGPAGGYEQY

clone_size: many
v_call: TRBV12-3/TRBV12-4
cdr3_aa: ASSSLVVSSDEQF

clone_size: many
v_call: TRBV28
cdr3_aa: ASSPMGQGNYNEQF

clone_size: many
v_call: TRBV13
cdr3_aa: ASSSTLAGDREQF

clone_size: few
v_call: TRBV24-1
cdr3_aa: ATSDPTTSGPANYGYT

clone_size: many
v_call: TRBV11-2
cdr3_aa: ASSLSQREGLETQY

clone_size: -
v_call: TRBV5-1
cdr3_aa: ASSFGTTADTQY

clone_size: once
v_call: TRBV28
cdr3_aa: ASRTQGLRDGYT

clone_size: many
v_call: TRBV18
cdr3_aa: ASSPPSTDTQY

clone_size: many
v_call: TRBV2
cdr3_aa: ASSSPATNEKLF